This TCR beta chain was found in a study of T cell repertoires in ileal Crohn's disease (dated by TCRdb to between 2018 and 2021). Broadly, across the study: At the time of surgery, 35% of patients were active smokers, and the median duration of disease was approximately 8 years. A total of 171 mucosal samples from roughly 57 patients were sequenced, collected from several sites on the surgical specimen and at postoperative endoscopy. All patients had surgery for a complication: stricturing disease in around 60% and penetrating disease in around 40%. Five hundred nanograms of biopsy DNA per sample were submitted for commercial TCRB immunosequencing. The study was conducted in parallel with a multicentre cohort built to find predictors of early endoscopic recurrence after ileocolonic resection. TCR repertoire analysis was done in some 55 Crohn's disease patients from a prospective multicentre cohort. A Rutgeerts score above i0 was used to define endoscopic postoperative recurrence. Roughly half of the patients were given postoperative therapy, with about 18 on anti-TNF agents and approximately 12 on thiopurines. Biopsies taken from the proximal margin of the surgical specimen were designated as MI samples.

What the time point label conveys for this sample: proximal margin of the surgical specimen (macroscopically non-inflamed). Adults with ileal or ileocolonic Crohn's disease for whom ileocolonic resection was indicated were considered eligible. Before DNA extraction, whole ileal mucosal biopsies were kept frozen at -80 degrees C. Genomic DNA was isolated from frozen whole biopsies using a TRizol-based method, and the DNA was quantified with a NanoDrop 2000 spectrophotometer. As to this clone: The target of this receptor is not known. Base quality data are lacking; no much larger clone is found one base away.

Paper-wide results and their limitations: More high-frequency clones were carried by sorted CD8 T cells than by CD4 T cells, suggesting that mucosal expansions were mainly CD8. Mucosal CD4 and CD8 T cells were sorted and sequenced only in a subgroup of patients, whose size was not stated. A significantly higher proportion of clonal expansions was observed in active smokers at surgery than in non-smokers (about 25% vs 20%, p=0.02). Higher high-frequency clone percentages at surgery were associated with endoscopic recurrence; all patients with clonality above 26.8% (18/57) had recurrence.

Library creation used the immunoSEQ multiplex PCR assay. A two-step, amplification bias-controlled multiplex PCR was used by Adaptive Biotechnology to amplify CDR3 regions from genomic DNA. Primers covering every V and J gene segment were used in the first PCR, while barcodes and Illumina adapters were added in the second PCR. CDR3 libraries were sequenced on an Illumina instrument. The authors processed their data as follows. The analysis drew on both the pipelines supplied by the vendor and custom analysis of the raw data in R/Bioconductor running R version 3.3.0. Clonality, ranging from 0 to 1, was calculated as the inverse of the normalised Shannon entropy of all productive clones. High-frequency clones were defined as the share of the repertoire occupied by the top 100 clones, with only clones passing a 95% confidence test being retained. Repertoire diversity was measured with the Simpson index, and overlap between samples was measured with the Morisita-Horn index. Imported from immuneACCESS, the table was reduced by TCRdb to in-frame sequences with V and J called. These copies leave out some clones; in studies compared against another copy, an unresolved V gene accounts for under half, and the cause of the remainder is not known. Clone size and the V and J calls come from that table; the DNA yielded D and trimming. For this sample the table gives around 3,000 clones, of which roughly 80% were detected only once. Approximately 73% of the sample rests with the top ten.

This receptor was identified in an adult with Crohn's disease. The sample was ileal tissue.

The nucleotide sequence is given as TGTGCCAGCAGCCGGGCAGGAGACTCCTACGAGCAGTACTTC. This yields the protein CASSRAGDSYEQYF. The chain joins TRBV5-4 to TRBJ2-7, with the identity of the D gene unclear. Inclusive of the bounding cysteine and phenylalanine, the CDR3 is 14 residues long. Only CDR3 DNA remains: 42 bases, in frame from the first base. V was cut back by 4 bases and J by 0 bases, leaving a gap of 11 bases between them. According to the germline V gene (reference sequence), CDR1 reads SGHNT and CDR2 reads YYREEE.